The present T cell receptor (beta chain) was sequenced within a study of CD8 T cell repertoires and HIV-1 epitope variants. Clones were sequenced by immunoSEQ multiplex PCR, and TCRdb holds only the in-frame ones, with some missing. The sample carries over 4,500 clones, around 66% recorded once. Germline V gives CDR1 SGHNT, CDR2 YYREEE (reference sequence). The CDR3 contains 15 residues. Trimming took 1 base from V and 0 from J, leaving 8 bases between them. This clone was detected only once. Its antigen is as yet unknown. The specimen was cultured CD8+ T cells derived from PBMCs. This clonotype was sampled from a male donor with HIV. The J gene is TRBJ2-1, the V gene TRBV5-4; D call uncertain. CDR3 sequence reads: CASSLTAVSYNEQFF. The CDR3 nucleotides read TGTGCCAGCAGCTTGACGGCGGTCTCCTACAATGAGCAGTTCTTC.